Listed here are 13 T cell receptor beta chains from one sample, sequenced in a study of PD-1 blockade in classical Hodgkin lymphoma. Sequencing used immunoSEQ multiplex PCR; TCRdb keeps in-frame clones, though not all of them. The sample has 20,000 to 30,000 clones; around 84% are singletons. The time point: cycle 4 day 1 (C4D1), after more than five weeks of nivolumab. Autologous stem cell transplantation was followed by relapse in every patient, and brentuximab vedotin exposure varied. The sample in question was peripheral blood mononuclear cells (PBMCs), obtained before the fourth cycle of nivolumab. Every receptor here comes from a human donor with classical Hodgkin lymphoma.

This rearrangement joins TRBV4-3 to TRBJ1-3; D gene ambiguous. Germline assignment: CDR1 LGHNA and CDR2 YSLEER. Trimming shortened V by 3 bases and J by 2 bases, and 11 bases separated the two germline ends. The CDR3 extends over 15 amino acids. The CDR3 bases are TGCGCCAGCAGCCAGGAGGACCTCCCTGGAAACACCATATATTTT. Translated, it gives CASSQEDLPGNTIYF.

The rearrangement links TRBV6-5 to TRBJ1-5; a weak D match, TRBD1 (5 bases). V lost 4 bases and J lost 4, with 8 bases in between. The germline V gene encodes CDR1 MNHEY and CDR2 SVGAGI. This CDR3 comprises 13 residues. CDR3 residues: CASSLQANQPQHF. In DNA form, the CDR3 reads TGTGCCAGCAGTTTACAGGCTAATCAGCCCCAGCATTTT.

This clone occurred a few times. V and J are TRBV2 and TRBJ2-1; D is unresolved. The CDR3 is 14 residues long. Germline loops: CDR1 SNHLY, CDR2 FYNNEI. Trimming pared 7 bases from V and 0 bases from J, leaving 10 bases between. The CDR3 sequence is CASKPYSSYNEQFF. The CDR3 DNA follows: TGTGCCAGCAAACCCTATAGCTCCTACAATGAGCAGTTCTTC.

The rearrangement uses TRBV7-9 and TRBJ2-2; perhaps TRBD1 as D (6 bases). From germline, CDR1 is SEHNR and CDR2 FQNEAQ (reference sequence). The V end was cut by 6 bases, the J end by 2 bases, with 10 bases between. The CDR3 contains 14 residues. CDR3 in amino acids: CASRLGTNTGELFF. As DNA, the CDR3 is TGTGCCAGCAGGCTCGGGACAAACACCGGGGAGCTGTTTTTT. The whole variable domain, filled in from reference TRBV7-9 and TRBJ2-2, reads DTGVSQNPRHKITKRGQNVTFRCDPISEHNRLYWYRQTLGQGPEFLTYFQNEAQLEKSRLLSDRFSAERPKGSFSTLEIQRTEQGDSAMYLCASRLGTNTGELFFGEGSRLTVL.

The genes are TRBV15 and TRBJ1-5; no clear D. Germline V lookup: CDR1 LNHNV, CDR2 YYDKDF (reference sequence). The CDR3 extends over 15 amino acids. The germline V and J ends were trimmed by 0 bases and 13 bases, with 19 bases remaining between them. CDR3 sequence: CATSRDRGGPRRQHF. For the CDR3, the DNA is TGTGCCACCAGCAGAGATCGCGGAGGGCCTAGGAGACAGCATTTT.

The CDR3 reads CASRFGSGANVLTF. The CDR3, as DNA: TGTGCCAGCAGATTTGGGTCTGGGGCCAACGTCCTGACTTTC. The chain has TRBV5-5 and TRBJ2-6, with unresolved D. Germline V CDR1 and CDR2: SGHKS, YYEKEE (reference sequence). V dropped 5 bases and J dropped 1 base, with 7 bases sitting between them. The CDR3 loop spans 14 amino acids.

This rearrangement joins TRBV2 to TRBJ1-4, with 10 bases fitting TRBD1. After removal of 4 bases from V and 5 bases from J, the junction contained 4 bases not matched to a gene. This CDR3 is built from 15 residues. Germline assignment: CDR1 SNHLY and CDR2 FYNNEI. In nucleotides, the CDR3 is TGTGCCAGCAGTGGGGGGACAGGGGCCAATGAAAAACTGTTTTTT. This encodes CASSGGTGANEKLFF. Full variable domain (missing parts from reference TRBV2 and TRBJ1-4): EPEVTQTPSHQVTQMGQEVILRCVPISNHLYFYWYRQILGQKVEFLVSFYNNEISEKSEIFDDQFSVERPDGSNFTLKIRSTKLEDSAMYFCASSGGTGANEKLFFGSGTQLSVL.

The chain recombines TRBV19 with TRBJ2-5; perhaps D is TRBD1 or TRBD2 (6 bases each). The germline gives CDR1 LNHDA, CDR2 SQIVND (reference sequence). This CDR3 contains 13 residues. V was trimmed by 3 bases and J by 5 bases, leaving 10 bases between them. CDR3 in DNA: TGTGCCAGTAGTATCCGGGGGCGGGAGACCCAGTACTTC. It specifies CASSIRGRETQYF.

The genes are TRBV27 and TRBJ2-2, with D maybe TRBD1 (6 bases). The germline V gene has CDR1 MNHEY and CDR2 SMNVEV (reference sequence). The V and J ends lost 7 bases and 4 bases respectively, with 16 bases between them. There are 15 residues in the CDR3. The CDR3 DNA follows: TGTGCCAGCAAAGGTGAAGGGGGTGTCACCGGGGAGCTGTTTTTT. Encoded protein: CASKGEGGVTGELFF.

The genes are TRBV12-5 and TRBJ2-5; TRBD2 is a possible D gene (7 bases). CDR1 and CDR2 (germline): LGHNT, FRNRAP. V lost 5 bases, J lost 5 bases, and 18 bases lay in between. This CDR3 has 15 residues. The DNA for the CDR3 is TGTGCTAGTGGTCATATTGGGGGGGCGGTGGAGACCCAGTACTTC. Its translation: CASGHIGGAVETQYF.

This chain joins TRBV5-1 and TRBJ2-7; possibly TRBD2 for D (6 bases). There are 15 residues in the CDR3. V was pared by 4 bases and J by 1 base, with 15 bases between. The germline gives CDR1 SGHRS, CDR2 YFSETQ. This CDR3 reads CASSPLDYLSYEQYF. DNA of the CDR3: TGCGCCAGCAGCCCTCTGGACTACTTATCCTACGAGCAGTACTTC.

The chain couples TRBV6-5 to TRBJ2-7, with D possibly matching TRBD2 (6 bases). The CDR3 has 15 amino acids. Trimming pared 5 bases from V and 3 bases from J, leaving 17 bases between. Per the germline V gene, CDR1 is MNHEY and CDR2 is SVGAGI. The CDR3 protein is CASSRRERRFYEQYF. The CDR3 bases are TGTGCCAGCAGTCGTCGGGAGAGAAGGTTCTACGAGCAGTACTTC.

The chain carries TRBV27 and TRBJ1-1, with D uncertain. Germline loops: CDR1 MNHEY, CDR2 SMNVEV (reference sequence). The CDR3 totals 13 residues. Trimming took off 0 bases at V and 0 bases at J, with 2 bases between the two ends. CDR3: CASSLSVNTEAFF. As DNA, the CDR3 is TGTGCCAGCAGTTTATCGGTGAACACTGAAGCTTTCTTT.